Below, one TCR beta chain is given with its context. The PCR used 60 Vbeta and 13 Jbeta primers. TCRdb keeps only in-frame clones here, not all; method: immunoSEQ multiplex PCR. The sample holds roughly 43,000 clones, around two thirds seen once. These data originate in a study of cytomegalovirus exposure and HLA in healthy donors. V shed 6 bases and J 2 bases; nucleotides not matched to a gene: 6. CDR1 is SNHLY, CDR2 FYNNEI, per germline. This CDR3 has 16 residues. Input material: PBMCs. This chain uses TRBV2 with TRBJ2-6, with TRBD1 matching over 8 bases. The sequence derives from a human donor in good health. CDR3 DNA sequence: TGTGCCAGCAGGGCTGGACAGGGTACTGGGGCCAACGTCCTGACTTTC. Amino acids: CASRAGQGTGANVLTF.